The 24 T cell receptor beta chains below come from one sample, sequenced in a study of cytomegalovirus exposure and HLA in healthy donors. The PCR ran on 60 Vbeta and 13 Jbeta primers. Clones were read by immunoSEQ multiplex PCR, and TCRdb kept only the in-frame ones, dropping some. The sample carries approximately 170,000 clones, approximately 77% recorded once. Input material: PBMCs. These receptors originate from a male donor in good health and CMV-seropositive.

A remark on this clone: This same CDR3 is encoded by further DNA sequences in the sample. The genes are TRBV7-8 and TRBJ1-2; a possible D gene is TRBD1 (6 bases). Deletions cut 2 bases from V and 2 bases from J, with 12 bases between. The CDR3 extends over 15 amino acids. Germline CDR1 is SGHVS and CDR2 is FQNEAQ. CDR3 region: CASSLTGTPNYGYTF. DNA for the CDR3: TGTGCCAGCAGCTTAACCGGGACACCGAACTATGGCTACACCTTC.

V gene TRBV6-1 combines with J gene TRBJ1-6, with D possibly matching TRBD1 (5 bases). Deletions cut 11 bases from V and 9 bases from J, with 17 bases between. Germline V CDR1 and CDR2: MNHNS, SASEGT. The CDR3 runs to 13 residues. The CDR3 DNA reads TGTGCCGGGTCGGCAGGGCTGTCTTCACCCCTCCACTTT. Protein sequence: CAGSAGLSSPLHF.

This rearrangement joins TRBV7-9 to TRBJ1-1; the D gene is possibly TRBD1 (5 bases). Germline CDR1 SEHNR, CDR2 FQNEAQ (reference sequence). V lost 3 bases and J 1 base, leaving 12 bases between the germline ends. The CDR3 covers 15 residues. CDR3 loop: CASSFLGHRNTEAFF. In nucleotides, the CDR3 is TGTGCCAGCAGCTTTTTAGGACACCGGAACACTGAAGCTTTCTTT. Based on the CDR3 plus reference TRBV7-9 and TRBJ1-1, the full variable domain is DTGVSQNPRHKITKRGQNVTFRCDPISEHNRLYWYRQTLGQGPEFLTYFQNEAQLEKSRLLSDRFSAERPKGSFSTLEIQRTEQGDSAMYLCASSFLGHRNTEAFFGQGTRLTVV.

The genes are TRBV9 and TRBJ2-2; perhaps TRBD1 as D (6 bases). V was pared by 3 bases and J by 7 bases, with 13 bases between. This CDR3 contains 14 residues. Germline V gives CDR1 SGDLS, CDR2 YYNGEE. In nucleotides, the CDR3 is TGTGCCAGCAGCGGTAACAGGGAAGTCGGGGAGCTGTTTTTT. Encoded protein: CASSGNREVGELFF.

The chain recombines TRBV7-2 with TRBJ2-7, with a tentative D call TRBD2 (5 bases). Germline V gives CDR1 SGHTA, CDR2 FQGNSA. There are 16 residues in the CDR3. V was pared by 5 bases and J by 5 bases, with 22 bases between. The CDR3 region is CASSPRMWTGNDEQYF. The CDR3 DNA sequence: TGTGCCAGCAGCCCTCGTATGTGGACGGGGAACGACGAGCAGTACTTC. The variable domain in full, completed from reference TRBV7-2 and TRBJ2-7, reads GAGVSQSPSNKVTEKGKDVELRCDPISGHTALYWYRQSLGQGLEFLIYFQGNSAPDKSGLPSDRFSAERTGGSVSTLTIQRTQQEDSAVYLCASSPRMWTGNDEQYFGPGTRLTVT.

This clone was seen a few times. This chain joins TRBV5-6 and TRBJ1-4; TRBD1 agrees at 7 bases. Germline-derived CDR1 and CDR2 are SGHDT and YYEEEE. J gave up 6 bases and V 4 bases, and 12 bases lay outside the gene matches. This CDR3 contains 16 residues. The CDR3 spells CASSQTFGQVDEKLFF. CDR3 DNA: TGTGCCAGCAGCCAAACGTTTGGACAGGTTGATGAAAAACTGTTTTTT. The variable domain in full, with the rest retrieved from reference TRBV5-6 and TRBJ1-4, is DAGVTQSPTHLIKTRGQQVTLRCSPKSGHDTVSWYQQALGQGPQFIFQYYEEEERQRGNFPDRFSGHQFPNYSSELNVNALLLGDSALYLCASSQTFGQVDEKLFFGSGTQLSVL.

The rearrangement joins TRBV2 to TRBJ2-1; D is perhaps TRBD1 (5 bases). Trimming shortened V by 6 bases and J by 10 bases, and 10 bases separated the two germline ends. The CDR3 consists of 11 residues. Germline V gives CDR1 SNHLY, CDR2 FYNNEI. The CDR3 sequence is CASRRRGEQFF. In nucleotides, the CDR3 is TGTGCCAGCAGGAGAAGGGGCGAGCAGTTCTTC. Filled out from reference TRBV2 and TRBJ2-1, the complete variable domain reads EPEVTQTPSHQVTQMGQEVILRCVPISNHLYFYWYRQILGQKVEFLVSFYNNEISEKSEIFDDQFSVERPDGSNFTLKIRSTKLEDSAMYFCASRRRGEQFFGPGTRLTVL.

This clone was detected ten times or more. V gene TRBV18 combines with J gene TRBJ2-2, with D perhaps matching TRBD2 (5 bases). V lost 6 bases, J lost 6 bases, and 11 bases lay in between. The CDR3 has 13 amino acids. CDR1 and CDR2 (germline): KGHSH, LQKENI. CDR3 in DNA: TGTGCCAGCTCTCCCCGGACTCCCGGGGAGCTGTTTTTT. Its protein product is CASSPRTPGELFF.

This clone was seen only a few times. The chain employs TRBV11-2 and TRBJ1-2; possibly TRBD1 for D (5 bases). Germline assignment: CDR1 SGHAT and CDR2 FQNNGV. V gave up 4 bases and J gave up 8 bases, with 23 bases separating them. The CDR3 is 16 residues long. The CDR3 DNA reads TGTGCCAGCAGCTCCCACACGGGGGAAGGAGCGGAGGGCTACACCTTC. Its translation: CASSSHTGEGAEGYTF.

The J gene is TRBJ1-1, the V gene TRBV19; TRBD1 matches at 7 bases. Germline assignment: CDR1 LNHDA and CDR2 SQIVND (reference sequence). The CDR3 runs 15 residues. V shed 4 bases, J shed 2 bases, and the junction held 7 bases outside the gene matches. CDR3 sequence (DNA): TGTGCCAGTAGTACCCCAGGGGGGACTAACACTGAAGCTTTCTTT. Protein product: CASSTPGGTNTEAFF.

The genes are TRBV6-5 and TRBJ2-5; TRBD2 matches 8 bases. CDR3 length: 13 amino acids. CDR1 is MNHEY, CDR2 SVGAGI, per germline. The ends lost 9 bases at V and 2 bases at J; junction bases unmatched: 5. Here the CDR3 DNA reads TGTGCCAGTCGGGGGGGATCGCAAGAGACCCAGTACTTC. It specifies CASRGGSQETQYF.

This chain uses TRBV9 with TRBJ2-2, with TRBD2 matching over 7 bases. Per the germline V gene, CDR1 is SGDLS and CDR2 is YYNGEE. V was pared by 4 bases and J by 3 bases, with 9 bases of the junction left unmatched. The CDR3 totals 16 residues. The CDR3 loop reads CASSPSVAGDTGELFF. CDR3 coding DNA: TGTGCCAGCAGCCCTAGTGTGGCGGGGGACACCGGGGAGCTGTTTTTT.

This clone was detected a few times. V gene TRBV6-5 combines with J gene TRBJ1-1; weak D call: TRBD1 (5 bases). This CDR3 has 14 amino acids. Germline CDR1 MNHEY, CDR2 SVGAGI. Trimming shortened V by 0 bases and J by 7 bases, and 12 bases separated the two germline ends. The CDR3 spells CASSYSKGQGEAFF. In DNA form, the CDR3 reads TGTGCCAGCAGTTACTCGAAGGGGCAGGGTGAAGCTTTCTTT.

The CDR3 here is CASSLDRTYNSPLHF. The CDR3 DNA reads as TGTGCCAGCAGCTTAGACAGGACCTATAATTCACCCCTCCACTTT. The chain couples TRBV6-1 to TRBJ1-6; D perhaps matches TRBD1 (6 bases). This CDR3 comprises 15 residues. Trimming removed 6 bases from V and 2 bases from J, with 11 bases in between. CDR1 MNHNS and CDR2 SASEGT come from the germline V gene.

Written as DNA, the CDR3 is TGTGCCAGCAGTGAAGGACAGTTTGGCTACACCTTC. Translation: CASSEGQFGYTF. The chain couples TRBV6-1 to TRBJ1-2; D possibly corresponds to TRBD1 (5 bases). CDR3 length: 12 amino acids. CDR1 MNHNS and CDR2 SASEGT come from the germline V gene. V was pared by 1 base and J by 7 bases, with 7 bases between.

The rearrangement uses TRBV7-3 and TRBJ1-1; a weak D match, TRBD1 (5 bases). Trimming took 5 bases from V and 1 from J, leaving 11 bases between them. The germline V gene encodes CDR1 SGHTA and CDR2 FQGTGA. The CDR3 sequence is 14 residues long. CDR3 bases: TGTGCCAGCAGCGGGGAGGGGAGGAACACTGAAGCTTTCTTT. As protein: CASSGEGRNTEAFF.

The chain's CDR3 is CASSPNRGTNGYTF. The CDR3 DNA reads TGTGCCAGCAGCCCCAACAGGGGGACTAATGGCTACACCTTC. The chain links TRBV5-4 to TRBJ1-2; 8 bases are shared with TRBD1. The CDR3 loop spans 14 amino acids. V dropped 4 bases and J dropped 6; count of bases not matched to a gene: 8. The germline V gene has CDR1 SGHNT and CDR2 YYREEE (reference sequence).

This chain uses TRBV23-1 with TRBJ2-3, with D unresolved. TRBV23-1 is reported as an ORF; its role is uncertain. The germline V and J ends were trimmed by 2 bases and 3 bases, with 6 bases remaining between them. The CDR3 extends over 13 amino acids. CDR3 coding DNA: TGCGCCAGCAGTCAACCCAGGACAGATACGCAGTATTTT. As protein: CASSQPRTDTQYF.

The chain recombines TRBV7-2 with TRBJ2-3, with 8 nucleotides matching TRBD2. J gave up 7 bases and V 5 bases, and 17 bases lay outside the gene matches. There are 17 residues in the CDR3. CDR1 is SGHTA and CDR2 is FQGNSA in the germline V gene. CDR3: CASSRGASGGLTNTQYF. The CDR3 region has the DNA TGTGCCAGCAGCCGCGGGGCCAGCGGGGGACTTACGAATACGCAGTATTTT.

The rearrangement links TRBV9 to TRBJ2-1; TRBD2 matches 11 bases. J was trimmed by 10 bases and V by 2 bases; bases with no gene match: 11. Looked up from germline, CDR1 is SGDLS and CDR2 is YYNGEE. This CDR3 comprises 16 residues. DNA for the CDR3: TGTGCCAGCAGCGTGCGCGGGACTAGCGGCCGAGGGGAGCAGTTCTTC. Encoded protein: CASSVRGTSGRGEQFF.

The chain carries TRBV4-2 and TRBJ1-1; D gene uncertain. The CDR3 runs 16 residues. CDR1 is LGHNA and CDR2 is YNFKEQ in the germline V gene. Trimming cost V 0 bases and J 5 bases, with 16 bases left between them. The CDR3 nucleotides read TGTGCCAGCAGCCAAGATGATGGGCACGAGGGTACTGAAGCTTTCTTT. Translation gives CASSQDDGHEGTEAFF.

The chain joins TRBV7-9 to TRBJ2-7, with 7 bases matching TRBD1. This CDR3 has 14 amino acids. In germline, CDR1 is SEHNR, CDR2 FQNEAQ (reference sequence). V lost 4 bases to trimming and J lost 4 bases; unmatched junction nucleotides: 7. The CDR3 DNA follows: TGTGCCAGCAGCTCCTCCGGGACAGAGTACGAGCAGTACTTC. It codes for CASSSSGTEYEQYF.

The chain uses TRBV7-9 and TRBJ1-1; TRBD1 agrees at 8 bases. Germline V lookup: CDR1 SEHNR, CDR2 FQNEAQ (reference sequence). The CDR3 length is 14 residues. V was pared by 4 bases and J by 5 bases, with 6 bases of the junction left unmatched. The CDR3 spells CASSSTGGGTEAFF. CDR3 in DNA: TGTGCCAGCAGCTCTACAGGGGGAGGGACTGAAGCTTTCTTT.

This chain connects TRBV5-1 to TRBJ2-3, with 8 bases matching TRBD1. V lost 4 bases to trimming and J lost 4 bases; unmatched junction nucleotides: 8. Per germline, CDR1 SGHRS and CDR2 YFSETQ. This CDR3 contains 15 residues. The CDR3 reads CASSHGQGEADTQYF. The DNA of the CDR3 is TGCGCCAGCAGCCATGGACAGGGTGAAGCAGATACGCAGTATTTT.